This TCR beta chain was sequenced in a study of T cells in Graves' hyperthyroidism and ophthalmopathy. TCR beta CDR3 sequences were amplified from RNA transcripts. The TCR CDR3 was amplified in a first-round RT-PCR using the HTBI primer set. TCRdb reprocessed the multiplex PCR reads via MiXCR and lists one record per CDR3 protein. The table includes about 290,000 distinct CDR3 sequences, roughly 15% detected once. This clonotype was seen ten or more times. Its antigen is unidentified. Aged 18 to 65, the patients had hyperthyroidism that was newly diagnosed and had lasted under 2 months. V was shortened by 2 bases and J by 0 bases, with 11 bases between the two germline ends. The CDR3 length is 16 residues. Germline V CDR1 and CDR2: SGHRS, YFSETQ. Study outcomes and limitations: Most thyroid clonotypes expanded above 0.001 were also detected in blood.

Material for sequencing was blood. The receptor was derived from a woman aged 45-65 years with Graves' hyperthyroidism that later progressed to Graves' ophthalmopathy. This rearrangement joins TRBV5-1 to TRBJ2-2; no clear D gene. The CDR3 sequence: CASSFSSAANTGELFF. DNA of the CDR3: TGCGCCAGCAGCTTTAGCTCGGCAGCGAACACCGGGGAGCTGTTTTTT.